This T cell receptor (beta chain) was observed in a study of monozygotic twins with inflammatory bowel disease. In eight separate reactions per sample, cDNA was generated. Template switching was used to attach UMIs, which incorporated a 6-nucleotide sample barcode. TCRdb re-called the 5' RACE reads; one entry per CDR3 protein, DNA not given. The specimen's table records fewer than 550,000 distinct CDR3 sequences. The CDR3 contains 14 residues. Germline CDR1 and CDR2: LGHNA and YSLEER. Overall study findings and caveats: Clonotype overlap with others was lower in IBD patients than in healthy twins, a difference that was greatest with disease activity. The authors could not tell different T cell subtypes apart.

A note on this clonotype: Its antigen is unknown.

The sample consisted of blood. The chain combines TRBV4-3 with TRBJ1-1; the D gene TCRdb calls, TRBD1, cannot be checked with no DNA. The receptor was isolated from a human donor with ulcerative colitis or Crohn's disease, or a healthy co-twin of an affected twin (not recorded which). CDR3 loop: CASSQDGGYTEAFF.